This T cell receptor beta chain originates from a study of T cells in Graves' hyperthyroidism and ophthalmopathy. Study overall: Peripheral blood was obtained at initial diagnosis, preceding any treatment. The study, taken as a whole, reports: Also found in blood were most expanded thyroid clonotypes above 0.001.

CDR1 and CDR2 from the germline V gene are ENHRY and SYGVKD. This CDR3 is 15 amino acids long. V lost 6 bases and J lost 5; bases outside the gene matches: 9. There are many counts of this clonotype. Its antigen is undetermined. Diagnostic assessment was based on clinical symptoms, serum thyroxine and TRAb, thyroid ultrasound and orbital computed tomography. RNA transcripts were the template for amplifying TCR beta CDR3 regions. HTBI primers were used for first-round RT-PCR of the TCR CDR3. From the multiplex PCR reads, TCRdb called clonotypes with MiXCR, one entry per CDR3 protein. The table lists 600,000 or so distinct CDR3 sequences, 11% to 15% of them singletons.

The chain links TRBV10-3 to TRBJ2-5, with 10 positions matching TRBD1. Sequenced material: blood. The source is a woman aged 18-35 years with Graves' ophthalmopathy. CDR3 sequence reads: CAISPGTGARETQYF. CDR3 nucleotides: TGTGCCATCAGCCCCGGGACAGGGGCGAGGGAGACCCAGTACTTC.